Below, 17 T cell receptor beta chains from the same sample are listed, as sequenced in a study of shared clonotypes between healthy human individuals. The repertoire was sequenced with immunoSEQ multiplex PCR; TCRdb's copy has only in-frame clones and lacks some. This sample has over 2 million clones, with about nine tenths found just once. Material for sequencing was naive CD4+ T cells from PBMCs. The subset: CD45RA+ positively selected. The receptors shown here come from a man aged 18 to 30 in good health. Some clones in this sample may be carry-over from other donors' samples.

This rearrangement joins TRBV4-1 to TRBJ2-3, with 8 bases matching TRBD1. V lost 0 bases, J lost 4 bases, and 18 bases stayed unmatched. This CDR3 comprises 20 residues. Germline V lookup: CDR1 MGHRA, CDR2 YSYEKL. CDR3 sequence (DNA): TGCGCCAGCAGCCAAGAGGGCCTCCGGGACAGGTTTCCGTCGGCAGATACGCAGTATTTT. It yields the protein CASSQEGLRDRFPSADTQYF.

CDR3 DNA: TGTGCCACCAGCAGAGATGGTGCGATAAATGAAAAACTGTTTTTT. Translation gives CATSRDGAINEKLFF. The chain uses TRBV15 and TRBJ1-4; no clear D gene. The V gene's germline CDR1 is LNHNV and CDR2 YYDKDF (reference sequence). The CDR3 sequence is 15 residues long. V was clipped by 0 bases and J by 5 bases, with 10 bases between them. Together with reference TRBV15 and TRBJ1-4, the CDR3 gives the full variable domain: DAMVIQNPRYQVTQFGKPVTLSCSQTLNHNVMYWYQQKSSQAPKLLFHYYDKDFNNEADTPDNFQSRRPNTSFCFLDIRSPGLGDTAMYLCATSRDGAINEKLFFGSGTQLSVL.

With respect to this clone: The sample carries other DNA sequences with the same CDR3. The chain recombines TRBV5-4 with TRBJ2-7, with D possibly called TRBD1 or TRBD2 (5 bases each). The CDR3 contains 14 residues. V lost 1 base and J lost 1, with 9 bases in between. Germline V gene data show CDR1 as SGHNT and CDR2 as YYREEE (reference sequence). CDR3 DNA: TGTGCCAGCAGCTTGCCGGGACCATCCTACGAGCAGTACTTC. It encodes CASSLPGPSYEQYF.

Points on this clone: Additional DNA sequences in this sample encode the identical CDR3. Written as DNA, the CDR3 is TGTGCCAGCTCACCAAGGCAGGGAGACTATGGCTACACCTTC. Its translation is CASSPRQGDYGYTF. V gene TRBV18 combines with J gene TRBJ1-2; tentatively, D is TRBD1 (5 bases). This CDR3 has 14 amino acids. The germline CDR1 and CDR2 sequences are KGHSH and LQKENI. The V and J ends lost 2 bases and 3 bases respectively, with 10 bases between them.

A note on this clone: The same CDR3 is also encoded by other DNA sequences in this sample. The CDR3 loop is CASSLAQGGTGELFF. CDR3 DNA sequence: TGCGCCAGCAGCTTGGCGCAGGGTGGCACCGGGGAGCTGTTTTTT. This sequence joins TRBV5-1 and TRBJ2-2; TRBD1 might be the D (5 bases). The germline V gene has CDR1 SGHRS and CDR2 YFSETQ. V was trimmed by 0 bases and J by 4 bases, leaving 10 bases between them. This CDR3 has 15 amino acids. Variable domain in full (rest from reference TRBV5-1 and TRBJ2-2): KAGVTQTPRYLIKTRGQQVTLSCSPISGHRSVSWYQQTPGQGLQFLFEYFSETQRNKGNFPGRFSGRQFSNSRSEMNVSTLELGDSALYLCASSLAQGGTGELFFGEGSRLTVL.

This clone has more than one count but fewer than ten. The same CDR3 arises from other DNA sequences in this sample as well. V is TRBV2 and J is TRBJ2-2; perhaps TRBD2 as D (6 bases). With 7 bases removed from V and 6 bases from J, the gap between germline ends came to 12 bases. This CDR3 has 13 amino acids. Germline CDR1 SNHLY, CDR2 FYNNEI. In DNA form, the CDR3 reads TGTGCCAGCACCGGGGGAGGCGCCGGGGAGCTGTTTTTT. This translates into CASTGGGAGELFF.

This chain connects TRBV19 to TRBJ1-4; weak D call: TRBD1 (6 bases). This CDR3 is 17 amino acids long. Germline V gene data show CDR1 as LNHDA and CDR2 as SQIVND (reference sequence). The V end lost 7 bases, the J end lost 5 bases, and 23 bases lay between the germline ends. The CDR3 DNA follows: TGTGCCAGTACTCGAGGGGGATGGGGACCCCGGAATGAAAAACTGTTTTTT. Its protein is CASTRGGWGPRNEKLFF.

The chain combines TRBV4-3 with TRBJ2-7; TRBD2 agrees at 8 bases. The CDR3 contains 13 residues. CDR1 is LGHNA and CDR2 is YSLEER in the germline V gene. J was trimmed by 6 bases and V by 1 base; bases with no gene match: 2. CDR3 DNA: TGCGCCAGCAGCCAAGCTGCGGGGGGCGAGCAGTACTTC. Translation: CASSQAAGGEQYF.

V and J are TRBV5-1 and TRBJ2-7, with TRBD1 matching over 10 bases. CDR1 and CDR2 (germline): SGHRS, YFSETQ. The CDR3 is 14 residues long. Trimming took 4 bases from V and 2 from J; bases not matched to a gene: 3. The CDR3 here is CASSGGTGAYEQYF. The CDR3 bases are TGCGCCAGCAGCGGAGGGACAGGGGCCTACGAGCAGTACTTC.

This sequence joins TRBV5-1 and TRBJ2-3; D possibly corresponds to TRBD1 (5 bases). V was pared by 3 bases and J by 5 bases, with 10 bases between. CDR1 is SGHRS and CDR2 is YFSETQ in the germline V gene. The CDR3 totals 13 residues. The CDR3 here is CASSSRVRDTQYF. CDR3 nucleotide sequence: TGCGCCAGCAGCTCCAGGGTACGAGATACGCAGTATTTT.

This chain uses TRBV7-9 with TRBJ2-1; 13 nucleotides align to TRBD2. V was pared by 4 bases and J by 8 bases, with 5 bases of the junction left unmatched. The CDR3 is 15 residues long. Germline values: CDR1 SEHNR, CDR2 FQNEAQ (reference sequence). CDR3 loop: CASSSTSGRDYEQFF. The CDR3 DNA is TGTGCCAGCAGCTCTACTAGCGGGAGGGATTATGAGCAGTTCTTC.

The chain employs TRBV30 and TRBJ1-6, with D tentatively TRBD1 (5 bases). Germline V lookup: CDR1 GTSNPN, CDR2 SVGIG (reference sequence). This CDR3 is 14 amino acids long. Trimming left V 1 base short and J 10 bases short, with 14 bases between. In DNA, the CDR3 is TGTGCCTGGAGTGAAGGCTGGCGGGGCTCACCCCTCCACTTT. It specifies CAWSEGWRGSPLHF.

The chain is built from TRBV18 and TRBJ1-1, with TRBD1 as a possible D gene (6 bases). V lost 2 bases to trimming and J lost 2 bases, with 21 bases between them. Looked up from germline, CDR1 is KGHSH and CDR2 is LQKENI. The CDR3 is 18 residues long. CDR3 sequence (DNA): TGTGCCAGCTCACCATGGGTTGGGGGCTCGGGCGTAAACACTGAAGCTTTCTTT. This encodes CASSPWVGGSGVNTEAFF.

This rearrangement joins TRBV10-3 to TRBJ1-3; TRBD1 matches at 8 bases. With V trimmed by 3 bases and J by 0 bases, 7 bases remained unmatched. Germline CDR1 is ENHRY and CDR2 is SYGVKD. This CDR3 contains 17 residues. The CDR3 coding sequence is TGTGCCATCAGTGACCGACAGGGGAGCTTCTCTGGAAACACCATATATTTT. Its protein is CAISDRQGSFSGNTIYF.

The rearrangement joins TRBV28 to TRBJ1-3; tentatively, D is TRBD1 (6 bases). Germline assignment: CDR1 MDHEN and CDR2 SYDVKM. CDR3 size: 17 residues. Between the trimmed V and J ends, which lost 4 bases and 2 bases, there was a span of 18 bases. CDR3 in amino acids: CASSSPRYHRAGNTIYF. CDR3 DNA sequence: TGTGCCAGCAGTTCGCCCCGTTACCACAGGGCTGGAAACACCATATATTTT.

In DNA form, the CDR3 reads TGTGCCAGCAGCTGGGAGGGGACCTACAATGAGCAGTTCTTC. Translated, it gives CASSWEGTYNEQFF. This rearrangement joins TRBV11-2 to TRBJ2-1; 7 bases line up with TRBD2. The CDR3 totals 14 residues. Germline V gene sequence: CDR1 SGHAT, CDR2 FQNNGV. The ends lost 4 bases at V and 2 bases at J; junction bases unmatched: 2.

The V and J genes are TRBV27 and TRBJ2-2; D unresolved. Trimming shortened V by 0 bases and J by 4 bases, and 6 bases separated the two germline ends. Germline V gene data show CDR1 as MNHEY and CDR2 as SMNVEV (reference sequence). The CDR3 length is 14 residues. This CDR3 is CASSLSLSTGELFF. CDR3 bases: TGTGCCAGCAGTTTATCTCTCAGCACCGGGGAGCTGTTTTTT.